This T cell receptor beta chain was retrieved from a study of blood T cell repertoires in COVID-19 (TCRdb year 2020). The study in broad terms: Samples from collaborators originated in the United States, Italy and Spain and spanned both the acute and convalescent phases of COVID-19. The prospective study material was composed of cDNA or gDNA derived from T cells, B-cell-depleted T cells, or PBMCs. Subjects who had been exposed to COVID-19, were actively infected with it, or had recovered from it provided the deeply sampled blood TCRbeta repertoires that made up the dataset. The repertoires were made available in a free public database intended to serve as a resource for research on the immune response to SARS-CoV-2. Samples were obtained from the ongoing ImmuneRACE study (first 160 participants) and from 1,254 subjects provided by 6 global collaborators. Sample metadata almost always included a de-identified subject ID, COVID-19 status, age in years and sex. HLA class I and class II types, where available, came from metadata supplied by the sample provider rather than from assay-based typing. Overall study outcomes, separate from this receptor: Clinical and demographic metadata were provided uncurated, with the amount varying by source and participant.

A word on this clone: The antigen it binds to is not known. It has no much larger one-base neighbor in the sample; base qualities were not kept.

In the prospective study, participants were 18 to 89 years old, resided in about two dozen geographic areas of the United States, and were enrolled through a virtual design. In the prospective study, participants were assigned to cohorts based on the clinical history participants reported in a screening survey and a study questionnaire. For ImmuneRACE Cohort 3, a participant was defined as recovered based on two consecutive negative NP/OP PCR tests, clearance by a healthcare professional, or resolution of symptoms. Each participant in the prospective study had whole blood, serum and a nasopharyngeal or oropharyngeal swab collected by mobile phlebotomists. Additional blood draws and questionnaires over an approximately 2-month period could optionally be provided by prospective study participants. Before DNA extraction, prospective study blood samples were shipped either frozen or at room temperature.

TCRbeta CDR3 regions were amplified from genomic DNA by means of the immunoSEQ Assay, a bias-controlled multiplex PCR. Under the source paper's analysis protocol: The number of nucleated cells in each sample was estimated from the amplification of reference gene primers within the assay. To quantify the absolute abundance of each unique TCRbeta CDR3 rearrangement, sequence reads were collapsed and filtered. Productive Simpson clonality was computed per sample as the square root of Simpson's diversity index over productive rearrangements. What TCRdb holds here is the immuneACCESS table cut down to in-frame rearrangements. Part of the clones is not present; checked against another copy, under half of the missing clones reflect an unresolved V gene, and the others are unexplained. The V and J calls and clone size were taken over from that table, and D and trimming were inferred from the DNA. The sample records some 460,000 clones, about nine tenths of which are singletons. Roughly 0.7% of the sample goes to the ten largest clones.

The CDR3, cysteine through phenylalanine, is 14 amino acids long. The read is trimmed to its CDR3 DNA, 42 bases read in frame from base 1. V is trimmed back by 6 bases and J by 6 bases, and the junction contains 8 bases that no gene match accounts for. The germline V gene supplies CDR1 WSHSY and CDR2 SAAADI. What was sequenced was PBMCs or T cells enriched from blood (not recorded which). The chain couples TRBV10-2 to TRBJ1-5; a stretch of 7 junction bases matches TRBD1. The TCR comes from a woman aged 18 to 35 who had recovered from COVID-19. The nucleotide sequence is TGCGCCAGCAGGGCGACAGGGTCGGGTCAGCCCCAGCATTTT. This gives the protein CASRATGSGQPQHF.